Following are 2 T cell receptor beta chains from one sample sequenced in a study of T cell responses to AZD1222 COVID-19 vaccine. Using immunoSEQ multiplex PCR, the repertoire was profiled, and TCRdb retains in-frame clones only, with some absent. The profile shows more than 150,000 clones, around 94% of them singletons. Sequenced here: peripheral blood, sampled 28 days after the second AZD1222 dose. The receptors derive from an adult who received the AZD1222 COVID-19 vaccine.

This rearrangement joins TRBV27 to TRBJ2-7, with D perhaps TRBD1 (5 bases). The germline CDR1 and CDR2 sequences are MNHEY and SMNVEV (reference sequence). This CDR3 has 14 amino acids. Trimming shortened V by 4 bases and J by 6 bases, and 16 bases separated the two germline ends. Here the CDR3 reads CASSYNAGYSEQYF. CDR3 in DNA: TGTGCCAGCAGTTATAACGCAGGGTACTCCGAGCAGTACTTC.

The chain employs TRBV4-1 and TRBJ1-2; no clear D gene. Germline V lookup: CDR1 MGHRA, CDR2 YSYEKL. This CDR3 has 15 amino acids. V was pared by 3 bases and J by 4 bases, with 15 bases between. CDR3 residues: CASSQSGSWGYGYTF. The CDR3 nucleotides are TGCGCCAGCAGCCAGTCGGGCTCCTGGGGCTATGGCTACACCTTC.